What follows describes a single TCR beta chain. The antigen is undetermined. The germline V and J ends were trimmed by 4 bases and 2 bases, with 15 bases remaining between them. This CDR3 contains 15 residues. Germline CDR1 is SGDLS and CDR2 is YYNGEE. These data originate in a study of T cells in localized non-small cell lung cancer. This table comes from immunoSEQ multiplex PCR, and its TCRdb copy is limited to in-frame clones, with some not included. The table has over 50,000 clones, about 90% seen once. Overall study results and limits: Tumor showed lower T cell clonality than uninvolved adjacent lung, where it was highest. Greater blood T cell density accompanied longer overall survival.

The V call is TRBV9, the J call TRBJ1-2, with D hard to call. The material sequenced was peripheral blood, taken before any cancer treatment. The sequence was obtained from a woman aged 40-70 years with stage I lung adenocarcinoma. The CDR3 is CASSPRGSANYGYTF. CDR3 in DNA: TGTGCCAGCAGCCCAAGAGGGTCAGCAAACTATGGCTACACCTTC. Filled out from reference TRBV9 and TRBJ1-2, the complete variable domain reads DSGVTQTPKHLITATGQRVTLRCSPRSGDLSVYWYQQSLDQGLQFLIQYYNGEERAKGNILERFSAQQFPDLHSELNLSSLELGDSALYFCASSPRGSANYGYTFGSGTRLTVV.